A single TCR beta chain is shown here with its context. Its antigen remains undetermined. Base qualities are not provided; no much larger clone lies one nucleotide away. These data come from a study of beta chain features in type 1 diabetes (dated by TCRdb to the late 2010s). Broadly, across the study: No differences in mean age, gender distribution, total cell number or subset yield were found between patients and healthy donors. The study compared TCRB repertoires of sorted circulating CD4+ T cell subsets between recently diagnosed type 1 diabetes patients and matched healthy donors. Whereas all 30 or so donors provided naive and central memory subsets, regulatory and stem cell-like memory subsets were isolated from just 8 patients and roughly 8 healthy donors. A total of under 140,000,000 sorted cells were examined across all samples, and the number of cells per subset was strongly correlated with RNA yield. What the study reported, not specific to this receptor: PCR might favor shorter templates, but patient and control samples were amplified and corrected together, so any skew would affect both groups equally. Because cDNA was sequenced instead of genomic DNA, highly expressing activated cells could be over-represented, though the groups showed no difference in activation or CD3 levels. Only small numbers of individuals were included in the HLA sub-analyses, which left unresolved whether HLA type had any influence on TCRB rearrangement. A moderate but significant shortening of TCRB CDR3 length was observed in type 1 diabetes patients in all four CD4+ subsets. Naive, central memory and regulatory TCRB repertoires appeared to be more alike among patients than among healthy donors. Fewer insertions and more nucleotide deletions at VDJ recombination sites were observed in patients with type 1 diabetes, implying thymic rearrangement abnormalities.

The junction shows trimming of 1 base on V and 2 bases on J, plus 9 bases between the germline ends. From cysteine to phenylalanine, the CDR3 is 15 amino acids long. The sequence is cut down to CDR3 DNA, 45 bases in frame from base 1. CDR1 LGHNA and CDR2 YNFKEQ are derived from the germline V gene. All of the isolated RNA was reverse transcribed with the High Capacity cDNA Reverse Transcription Kit, so expressed TCRB transcripts were sequenced. Naive, central memory and regulatory T cell samples underwent deep immunoSEQ sequencing, averaging around 3.7 million total reads per sample. After sorted cells were lysed in RLT buffer, RNA was extracted with DNase-treated RNeasy Micro or Mini kits, with the choice depending on cell number. Each cell subset was processed on its own to prevent cross-contamination, while patient and healthy donor samples were processed together. The immunoSEQ multiplex PCR was used to amplify TCRB sequences from cDNA, yielding 87-bp fragments that span the CDR3 region. The amplicons were sequenced using the Illumina HiSeq platform. Processing in the source paper ran as follows. PCR bias was computationally corrected using synthetic template baselines, reads within Hamming distance 2 were collapsed, and singletons that could not be merged were discarded. Reads were aligned to IMGT to assign V, D and J genes, CDR3 length, and insertions or deletions at six rearrangement sites. Within each subset, clonotype counts were normalized to sorted cell number, after which true diversity and Gini coefficients were computed with the tcR R package. The overlap coefficient, calculated on TCRB nucleotide sequences, was used to quantify repertoire sharing. Not all clones reach the TCRdb copy of this immuneACCESS table, which keeps in-frame sequences only. Checked studies attribute under half of the gap to unresolved V genes and leave the rest unexplained. The V and J calls and clone size are taken from that table; D and trimming were inferred from the DNA. This sample has a few hundred thousand clones in its table, and roughly 15% of those were observed once. The biggest ten clones account for roughly 6.7% of the sample.

Each donor gave one peripheral blood draw, averaging around 120 mL, which was collected into heparinised tubes. Using a panel that included CD45RO, CCR7, CD25, CD127, CD95 and CD27, naive, central memory, regulatory and stem cell-like memory CD4+ T cells were sorted on a BD FACSAria II. Purity was above 98% for every sorted population. Right away, PBMCs were isolated by Lymphoprep density gradient centrifugation and were stained directly, with no culture step. Samples were stained and sorted in pairs, with one healthy donor and one patient per experiment, so that batch effects were minimized. The chain is made from TRBV4-2 and TRBJ2-1; TRBD2 is a possible D gene, resting on 5 matching bases. Sample: central memory CD4+ T cells from blood. The clonotype comes from a man younger than 40 in good health. The DNA is TGTGCCAGCAGCCAAGTAGGACTCCCCTACAATGAGCAGTTCTTC. The translation is CASSQVGLPYNEQFF.